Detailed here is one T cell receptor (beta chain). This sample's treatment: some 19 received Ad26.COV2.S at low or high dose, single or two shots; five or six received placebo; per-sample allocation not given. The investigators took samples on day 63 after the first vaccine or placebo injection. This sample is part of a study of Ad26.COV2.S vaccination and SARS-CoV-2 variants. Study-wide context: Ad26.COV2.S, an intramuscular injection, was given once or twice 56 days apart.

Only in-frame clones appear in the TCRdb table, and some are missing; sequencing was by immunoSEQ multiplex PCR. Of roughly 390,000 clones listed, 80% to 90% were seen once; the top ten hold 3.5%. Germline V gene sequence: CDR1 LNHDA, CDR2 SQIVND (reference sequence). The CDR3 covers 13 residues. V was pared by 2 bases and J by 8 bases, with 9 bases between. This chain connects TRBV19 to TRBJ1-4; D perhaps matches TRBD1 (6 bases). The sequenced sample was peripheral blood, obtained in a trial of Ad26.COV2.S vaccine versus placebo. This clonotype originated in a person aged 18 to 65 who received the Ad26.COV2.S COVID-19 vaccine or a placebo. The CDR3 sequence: CASSILRGEKLFF. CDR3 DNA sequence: TGTGCCAGTAGTATACTCAGGGGCGAAAAACTGTTTTTT.